Following are 9 T cell receptor beta chains from one sample sequenced in a study of T cell repertoires in cytomegalovirus infection. TCRdb re-called the reads through MiXCR, storing one row per CDR3 protein. The sample holds some 320,000 distinct CDR3 sequences, 9.5% seen once. Source material: PBMCs. The receptor source for this set is a human donor in good health (CMV status not recorded). Some clones in this sample may be carry-over from other donors' samples.

This clonotype has only a few counts. The chain uses TRBV7-9 and TRBJ2-1; possibly TRBD1 or TRBD2 for D (5 bases each). Germline CDR1 reads SEHNR; CDR2 reads FQNEAQ (reference sequence). Trimming shortened V by 6 bases and J by 2 bases, and 14 bases separated the two germline ends. The CDR3 has 15 amino acids. Written as DNA, the CDR3 is TGTGCCAGCAGGTCCGGGACCAAGCCCTACAATGAGCAGTTCTTC. Protein: CASRSGTKPYNEQFF.

In its sample, this clonotype was seen a few times. The rearrangement uses TRBV12-3 or TRBV12-4 and TRBJ1-2; no reliable D call. Trimming took off 3 bases at V and 4 bases at J, with 12 bases between the two ends. The CDR3 length is 14 residues. In nucleotides, the CDR3 is TGTGCCAGCAGTTTGTCGCAAGTCCCCTATGGCTACACCTTC. Translation: CASSLSQVPYGYTF.

This clonotype came up a few times. The chain is built from TRBV28 and TRBJ2-1; TRBD2 matches 10 bases. The length of the CDR3 is 16 residues. Germline trimming cut 6 bases from V and 4 bases from J; bases unmatched to any gene: 9. Germline CDR1 is MDHEN and CDR2 is SYDVKM. CDR3 in DNA: TGTGCCAGCAGGGAAAGAAGCGGGAGGGAATACAATGAGCAGTTCTTC. This encodes CASRERSGREYNEQFF.

The chain has TRBV7-8 and TRBJ2-2, with TRBD2 matching 11 bases. Germline loops: CDR1 SGHVS, CDR2 FQNEAQ. V was pared by 1 base and J by 1 base, with 8 bases of the junction left unmatched. This CDR3 region has 19 residues. The CDR3 spells CASSLGRLAGLLNTGELFF. In nucleotides, the CDR3 is TGTGCCAGCAGCTTAGGTAGACTAGCGGGACTCCTGAACACCGGGGAGCTGTTTTTT.

This clonotype has a handful of counts. V and J are TRBV10-3 and TRBJ1-3; D not resolved. This CDR3 spans 18 amino acids. Germline V CDR1 and CDR2: ENHRY, SYGVKD. Between the trimmed V and J ends, which lost 2 bases and 4 bases, there was a span of 21 bases. In nucleotides, the CDR3 is TGTGCCATCAGTGAGCGAAGCGGTGTTCCCGGTAAAGGAAACACCATATATTTT. Translation gives CAISERSGVPGKGNTIYF.

This clonotype was observed many times. The chain employs TRBV7-2 and TRBJ1-2; 7 bases are a match to TRBD1. The CDR3 covers 15 residues. Per germline, CDR1 SGHTA and CDR2 FQGNSA. The V gene end was trimmed by 0 bases and the J gene end by 8 bases; junction bases not matched to a gene: 9. The CDR3 reads CASSLAFQGEGGYTF. CDR3 bases: TGTGCCAGCAGCTTAGCATTTCAGGGGGAAGGCGGCTACACCTTC.

At least ten counts were recorded for this clonotype. The rearrangement uses TRBV7-9 and TRBJ2-2, with 11 positions matching TRBD1. The CDR3 loop spans 15 amino acids. Per the germline V gene, CDR1 is SEHNR and CDR2 is FQNEAQ (reference sequence). The V segment lost 5 bases and the J segment 7 bases; nucleotides outside the gene matches: 6. The CDR3 DNA is TGTGCCAGCAGCGCCGGGACAGGGGGAATCGGGGAGCTGTTTTTT. Residues: CASSAGTGGIGELFF.

This clonotype has just a few counts. For the CDR3, the DNA is TGTGCCAGCAGCCAGACCGGGAGATCTCAGTTCTTC. Its translation: CASSQTGRSQFF. This chain uses TRBV12-3 or TRBV12-4 with TRBJ2-1; possible D gene TRBD2, 6 bases. Trimming cost V 6 bases and J 13 bases, with 16 bases left between them. The CDR3 runs to 12 residues.

Details on this clonotype: The junction and the germline gene differ at one end; a read error may be behind it. V usage is TRBV28 and J usage is TRBJ2-1; TRBD2 matches 10 bases. The CDR3 has 13 residues. CDR1 and CDR2 (germline): MDHEN, SYDVKM. DNA for the CDR3: TGTGCCAGCAAAGGGACTAGCGTCTTCCAACAGATCTTC. It specifies CASKGTSVFQQIF.